These 23 T cell receptor beta chains were all obtained from the same sample, sequenced in a study of neurological immune-mediated disorders. TCRdb recomputed calls from the 5' RACE reads with MiXCR, one row per CDR3 protein. The sample gives some 43,000 distinct CDR3 sequences, 2% to 3% of which show up once; roughly 12% is in the top ten. Sequenced sample: PBMCs. The receptors shown here come from a man aged 30-40 years with multiple sclerosis.

This clonotype occurred many times. The chain has TRBV20-1 and TRBJ2-3; 10 nucleotides align to TRBD2. The CDR3 has 14 amino acids. Germline trimming cut 5 bases from V and 3 bases from J; bases unmatched to any gene: 5. The V gene's germline CDR1 is DFQATT and CDR2 SNEGSKA (reference sequence). The CDR3 loop reads CSALSSGGTDTQYF. In nucleotides, the CDR3 is TGCAGTGCTCTCTCTAGCGGGGGAACAGATACGCAGTATTTT.

The V and J genes are TRBV20-1 and TRBJ2-7, with TRBD1 matching over 8 bases. The trim removed 5 bases at V and 2 bases at J, leaving 8 bases unmatched. The CDR3 has 14 amino acids. CDR1 and CDR2 from the germline V gene are DFQATT and SNEGSKA (reference sequence). The CDR3 here is CSAGDRSLPYEQYF. DNA for the CDR3: TGCAGTGCTGGGGACAGGAGCCTTCCCTACGAGCAGTACTTC.

This clonotype turned up a few times. This sequence may be a read error, since a much larger clone differs from it by one base. This chain connects TRBV7-9 to TRBJ2-5, with D perhaps matching TRBD2 (6 bases). The CDR3 spans 15 residues. CDR1 is SEHNR and CDR2 is FQNEAQ in the germline V gene (reference sequence). Here the CDR3 reads CASSLWRDLQENQYF. CDR3 bases: TGTGCCAGCAGCTTATGGCGGGACCTTCAAGAGAACCAGTACTTC.

This clonotype was recorded at least ten times. This rearrangement joins TRBV20-1 to TRBJ1-1, with D uncertain. This CDR3 has 14 residues. CDR1 is DFQATT and CDR2 is SNEGSKA in the germline V gene (reference sequence). With 0 bases removed from V and 7 bases from J, the gap between germline ends came to 15 bases. CDR3 in DNA: TGCAGTGCTAGAGAGGCAGGACGGCTCCTTGAAGCTTTCTTT. This translates into CSAREAGRLLEAFF.

This clonotype was seen many times. The chain employs TRBV7-6 and TRBJ2-7; 12 bases are a match to TRBD2. The junction had 7 bases not matched to a gene; V was cut back by 1 base and J by 3 bases. Germline CDR1 is SGHVS and CDR2 is FNYEAQ. The CDR3 runs 17 residues. In DNA, the CDR3 is TGTGCCAGCAGCTTAGAGGGGGCGACTAGCGGGGGCTACGAGCAGTACTTC. Translated: CASSLEGATSGGYEQYF.

In this sample, this clonotype turned up many times. The V gene is TRBV7-6, the J gene TRBJ2-3; the D is unclear. The V gene lost 5 bases and the J gene lost 1 base, with 10 bases spanning the gap. The CDR3 sequence is 14 residues long. Germline V gene sequence: CDR1 SGHVS, CDR2 FNYEAQ. As DNA, the CDR3 is TGTGCCAGCAGCCCAGTGGTCGGCACAGATACGCAGTATTTT. It is translated as CASSPVVGTDTQYF. Full variable domain (outside the CDR3, taken from reference TRBV7-6 and TRBJ2-3): GAGVSQSPRYKVTKRGQDVALRCDPISGHVSLYWYRQALGQGPEFLTYFNYEAQQDKSGLPNDRFSAERPEGSISTLTIQRTEQRDSAMYRCASSPVVGTDTQYFGPGTRLTVL.

This clonotype was observed many times. The rearrangement links TRBV7-2 to TRBJ2-4; D gene uncertain. The V gene's germline CDR1 is SGHTA and CDR2 FQGNSA. This CDR3 comprises 15 residues. V lost 2 bases, J lost 5 bases, and 13 bases lay in between. CDR3 in amino acids: CASSLSTTSQNIQYF. The CDR3 region has the DNA TGTGCCAGCAGCTTATCTACAACTTCGCAAAACATTCAGTACTTC.

This clonotype was detected many times. The rearrangement links TRBV20-1 to TRBJ2-7, with TRBD1 as a possible D gene (5 bases). The V end was cut by 5 bases, the J end by 4 bases, with 15 bases between. Germline CDR1 DFQATT, CDR2 SNEGSKA (reference sequence). The CDR3 runs to 13 residues. The DNA for the CDR3 is TGCAGTGCTGAAACCCCCAGGGCATACGAGCAGTACTTC. Translated: CSAETPRAYEQYF.

This clonotype was observed many times. The chain employs TRBV20-1 and TRBJ2-5; TRBD2 matches 9 bases. This CDR3 is 19 amino acids long. The V gene end was trimmed by 0 bases and the J gene end by 2 bases; junction bases not matched to a gene: 16. The germline V gene has CDR1 DFQATT and CDR2 SNEGSKA (reference sequence). CDR3 loop: CSARDRLAGTLGPQETQYF. The CDR3 nucleotides are TGCAGTGCTAGAGATAGGCTAGCGGGAACCCTGGGTCCACAAGAGACCCAGTACTTC.

This clonotype has at least ten counts. The CDR3 DNA reads TGTGCCAGCAGTTACGGCTACCCGAGAGGGACCCAGTACTTC. This encodes CASSYGYPRGTQYF. The rearrangement uses TRBV6-5 and TRBJ2-5; no definite D call. The germline V and J ends were trimmed by 2 bases and 7 bases, with 14 bases remaining between them. Germline CDR1 reads MNHEY; CDR2 reads SVGAGI. The CDR3 extends over 14 amino acids.

This clonotype was recorded at least ten times. V gene TRBV18 combines with J gene TRBJ2-7, with D possibly TRBD2 on 6 matching bases. CDR1 and CDR2 (germline): KGHSH, LQKENI. Deletions cut 2 bases from V and 2 bases from J, with 10 bases between. This CDR3 spans 14 amino acids. CDR3 region: CASSPIGSAYEQYF. CDR3 nucleotide sequence: TGTGCCAGCTCACCAATCGGGAGCGCCTACGAGCAGTACTTC.

In this sample, this clonotype turned up many times. This sequence joins TRBV7-2 and TRBJ2-3; the D is unclear. This CDR3 is 16 amino acids long. V was cut by 2 bases and J by 1 base, with 13 bases left in between. CDR1 SGHTA and CDR2 FQGNSA come from the germline V gene. The CDR3 DNA reads as TGTGCCAGCAGCTTATCGACCCAAGGCCGCACAGATACGCAGTATTTT. Translating it yields CASSLSTQGRTDTQYF.

This clonotype occurred a few times. Compared with germline, one end of the junction differs, possibly owing to a read error. The V gene is TRBV5-5, the J gene TRBJ1-4, with D unresolved. The CDR3 is 15 residues long. Per germline, CDR1 SGHKS and CDR2 YYEKEE (reference sequence). The CDR3 loop is CASSSLRATNENLFF. DNA for the CDR3: TGTGCCAGCAGTTCGCTTAGGGCAACTAATGAAAATCTGTTTTTT.

This clonotype showed up many times. V is TRBV5-1 and J is TRBJ2-7, with 9 bases that match TRBD2. The CDR3 totals 15 residues. The ends lost 0 bases at V and 6 bases at J; junction bases unmatched: 7. Germline V CDR1 and CDR2: SGHRS, YFSETQ. CDR3 nucleotide sequence: TGCGCCAGCAGCTTGGATGGCGGGAGGGTATCCGAGCAGTACTTC. Amino acid sequence: CASSLDGGRVSEQYF.

Ten or more counts support this clonotype. The chain links TRBV28 to TRBJ2-5, with no clear D. There are 15 residues in the CDR3. V lost 2 bases and J lost 5, with 15 bases in between. Germline V gene lookup returns CDR1 MDHEN and CDR2 SYDVKM. CDR3 amino acids: CASSLLASLVETQYF. The CDR3 nucleotides read TGTGCCAGCAGTTTACTGGCTAGTTTGGTCGAGACCCAGTACTTC.

This clonotype was recorded many times. V is TRBV12-3 or TRBV12-4 and J is TRBJ2-5; the D is unclear. Between the trimmed V and J ends, which lost 10 bases and 7 bases, there was a span of 16 bases. This CDR3 spans 12 amino acids. CDR3 sequence (DNA): TGTGCCACTCAAGGAGAGAAGGGGACCCAGTACTTC. It specifies CATQGEKGTQYF.

This clonotype came up many times. This chain links TRBV7-8 with TRBJ2-1; D unresolved. There are 12 residues in the CDR3. The V end lost 3 bases, the J end lost 10 bases, and 10 bases lay between the germline ends. Looked up from germline, CDR1 is SGHVS and CDR2 is FQNEAQ. The CDR3 spells CASSFREAEQFF. For the CDR3, the DNA is TGTGCCAGCAGCTTTCGAGAGGCGGAGCAGTTCTTC. Full variable domain (remainder filled in from reference TRBV7-8 and TRBJ2-1): GAGVSQSPRYKVAKRGQDVALRCDPISGHVSLFWYQQALGQGPEFLTYFQNEAQLDKSGLPSDRFFAERPEGSVSTLKIQRTQQEDSAVYLCASSFREAEQFFGPGTRLTVL.

This clonotype was detected ten times or more. The chain joins TRBV4-3 to TRBJ2-1; TRBD1 or TRBD2 may be the D gene (6 bases each). The V gene's germline CDR1 is LGHNA and CDR2 YSLEER. This CDR3 spans 16 amino acids. Trimming cost V 0 bases and J 3 bases, with 12 bases left between them. The CDR3 DNA is TGCGCCAGCAGCCAAGACGGGGGCGGAGGCTACAATGAGCAGTTCTTC. Protein product: CASSQDGGGGYNEQFF.

This clonotype appeared many times. This chain links TRBV12-3 or TRBV12-4 with TRBJ2-2; D gene ambiguous. Between the trimmed V and J ends, which lost 2 bases and 1 base, there was a span of 11 bases. The CDR3 loop spans 16 amino acids. CDR3 nucleotides: TGTGCCAGCAGTTTAAGGCGGAGCAGGAACACCGGGGAGCTGTTTTTT. Protein: CASSLRRSRNTGELFF.

This clonotype occurred many times. The CDR3 coding sequence is TGTGCCAGCAGTTTAATGGGGGATCCCACAGATACGCAGTATTTT. Protein: CASSLMGDPTDTQYF. The chain has TRBV12-3 or TRBV12-4 and TRBJ2-3; D may be TRBD1 or TRBD2 (5 bases each). The CDR3 length is 15 residues. V was clipped by 2 bases and J by 2 bases, with 11 bases between them.

This clonotype came up many times. The chain is built from TRBV2 and TRBJ2-3; TRBD2 matches 13 bases. V shed 7 bases and J 3 bases; nucleotides not matched to a gene: 10. The CDR3 length is 17 residues. Germline V lookup: CDR1 SNHLY, CDR2 FYNNEI. The CDR3 DNA sequence: TGTGCCAGCATCCCACTAGCGGGGGGGCTTAGAACAGATACGCAGTATTTT. This encodes CASIPLAGGLRTDTQYF.

Note on this clonotype: A much larger clone differs from this one at a single base, so this may be a read error. J is TRBJ1-1 and V is TRBV27; D is unclear. Trimming cost V 6 bases and J 1 base, with 9 bases left between them. Germline lookup yields CDR1 MNHEY and CDR2 SMNVEV (reference sequence). This CDR3 has 13 residues. In DNA, the CDR3 is TGTGCCAGCAGACCCAAGGGGAACACTGAAGCTTTCTTT. Translated: CASRPKGNTEAFF.

This clonotype appeared many times. This sequence joins TRBV4-1 and TRBJ2-3; TRBD2 matches at 8 bases. Looked up from germline, CDR1 is MGHRA and CDR2 is YSYEKL. The CDR3 spans 15 residues. Trimming at V came to 0 bases and at J to 4 bases, leaving 3 bases not matched to a gene. The CDR3 spells CASSQDRGGADTQYF. CDR3 bases: TGCGCCAGCAGCCAAGACCGGGGGGGCGCAGATACGCAGTATTTT.